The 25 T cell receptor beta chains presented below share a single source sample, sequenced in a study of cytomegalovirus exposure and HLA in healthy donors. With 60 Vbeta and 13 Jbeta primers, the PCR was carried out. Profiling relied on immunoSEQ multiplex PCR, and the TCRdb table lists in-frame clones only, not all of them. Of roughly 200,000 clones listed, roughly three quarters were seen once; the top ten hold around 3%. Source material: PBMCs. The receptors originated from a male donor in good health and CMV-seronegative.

CDR3 sequence (DNA): TGTGCCAGCAGTTTCCAGTCCTACGAGCAGTACTTC. Translation: CASSFQSYEQYF. The gene calls are TRBV28 and TRBJ2-7; no firm D call. Germline V gene lookup returns CDR1 MDHEN and CDR2 SYDVKM. This CDR3 region has 12 residues. The ends were cut back, 3 bases at V and 1 base at J, with 4 bases in the middle.

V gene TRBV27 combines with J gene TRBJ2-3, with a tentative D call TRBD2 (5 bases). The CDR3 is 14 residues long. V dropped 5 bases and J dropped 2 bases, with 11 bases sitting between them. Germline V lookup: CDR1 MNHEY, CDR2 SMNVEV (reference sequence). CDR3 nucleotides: TGTGCCAGCAGTAAAGCGGATTACACAGATACGCAGTATTTT. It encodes CASSKADYTDTQYF.

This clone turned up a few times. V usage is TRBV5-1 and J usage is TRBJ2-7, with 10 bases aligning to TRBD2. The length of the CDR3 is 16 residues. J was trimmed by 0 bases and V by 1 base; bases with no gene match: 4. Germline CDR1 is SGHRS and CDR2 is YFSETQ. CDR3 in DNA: TGCGCCAGCAGCTTGTACGGACTAGCGGACTCCTACGAGCAGTACTTC. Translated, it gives CASSLYGLADSYEQYF.

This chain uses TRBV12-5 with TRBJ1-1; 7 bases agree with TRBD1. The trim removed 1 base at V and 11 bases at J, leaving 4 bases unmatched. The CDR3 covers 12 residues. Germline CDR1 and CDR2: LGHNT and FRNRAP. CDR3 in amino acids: CASGLADRAAFF. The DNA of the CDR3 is TGTGCTAGTGGTTTGGCCGACAGGGCTGCTTTCTTT.

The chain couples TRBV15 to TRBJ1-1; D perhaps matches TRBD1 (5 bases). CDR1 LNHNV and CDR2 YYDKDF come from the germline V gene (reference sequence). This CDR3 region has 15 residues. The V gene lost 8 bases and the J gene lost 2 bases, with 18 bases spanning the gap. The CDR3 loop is CATGAGSHPNTEAFF. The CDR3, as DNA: TGTGCCACCGGGGCCGGCAGCCACCCTAACACTGAAGCTTTCTTT.

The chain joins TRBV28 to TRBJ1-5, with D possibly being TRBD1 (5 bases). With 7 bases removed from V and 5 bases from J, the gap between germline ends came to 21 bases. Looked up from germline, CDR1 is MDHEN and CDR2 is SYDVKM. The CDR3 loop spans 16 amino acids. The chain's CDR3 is CASIWRGTLPYQPQHF. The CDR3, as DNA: TGTGCCAGCATCTGGAGGGGAACATTACCCTATCAGCCCCAGCATTTT.

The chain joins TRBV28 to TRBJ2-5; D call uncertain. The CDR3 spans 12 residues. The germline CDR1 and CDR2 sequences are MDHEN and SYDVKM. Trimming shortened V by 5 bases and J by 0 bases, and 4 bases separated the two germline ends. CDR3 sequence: CASSPDQETQYF. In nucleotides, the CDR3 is TGTGCCAGCAGTCCCGACCAAGAGACCCAGTACTTC.

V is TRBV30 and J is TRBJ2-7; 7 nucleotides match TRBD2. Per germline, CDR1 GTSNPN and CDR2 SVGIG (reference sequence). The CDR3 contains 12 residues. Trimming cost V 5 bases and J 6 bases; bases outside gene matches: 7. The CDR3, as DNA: TGTGCCTGGGGAGCGGGGACCCTCGAGCAGTACTTC. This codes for CAWGAGTLEQYF.

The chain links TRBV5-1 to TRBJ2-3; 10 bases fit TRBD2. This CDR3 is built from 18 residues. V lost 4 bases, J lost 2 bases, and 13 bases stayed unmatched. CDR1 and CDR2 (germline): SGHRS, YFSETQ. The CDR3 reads CASSRYRPAGGLTDTQYF. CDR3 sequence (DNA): TGCGCCAGCAGCCGCTATCGACCAGCGGGAGGGCTCACAGATACGCAGTATTTT.

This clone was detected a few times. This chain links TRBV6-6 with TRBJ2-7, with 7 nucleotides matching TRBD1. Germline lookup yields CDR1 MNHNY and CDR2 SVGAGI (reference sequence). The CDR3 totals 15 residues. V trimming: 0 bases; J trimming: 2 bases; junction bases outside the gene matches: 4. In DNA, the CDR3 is TGTGCCAGCAGTTACTCGTCGGGACAGACCTACGAGCAGTACTTC. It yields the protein CASSYSSGQTYEQYF.

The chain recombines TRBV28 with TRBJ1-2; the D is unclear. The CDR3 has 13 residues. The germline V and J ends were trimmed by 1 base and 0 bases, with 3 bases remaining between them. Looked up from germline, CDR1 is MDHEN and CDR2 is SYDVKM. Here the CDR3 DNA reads TGTGCCAGCAGTTTATCAACTAACTATGGCTACACCTTC. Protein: CASSLSTNYGYTF.

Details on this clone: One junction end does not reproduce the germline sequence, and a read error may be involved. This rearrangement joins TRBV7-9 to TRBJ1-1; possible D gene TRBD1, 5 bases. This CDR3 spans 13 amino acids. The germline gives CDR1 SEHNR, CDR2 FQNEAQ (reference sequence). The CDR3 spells CSSSLARGTEAFF. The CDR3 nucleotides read TGTTCCAGCAGCTTAGCCCGGGGGACTGAAGCTTTCTTT.

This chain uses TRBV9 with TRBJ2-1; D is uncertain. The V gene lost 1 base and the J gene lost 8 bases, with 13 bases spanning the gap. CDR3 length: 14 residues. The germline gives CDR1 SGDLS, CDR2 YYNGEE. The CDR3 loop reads CASSVLAASDEQFF. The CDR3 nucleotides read TGTGCCAGCAGCGTATTAGCAGCATCTGATGAGCAGTTCTTC.

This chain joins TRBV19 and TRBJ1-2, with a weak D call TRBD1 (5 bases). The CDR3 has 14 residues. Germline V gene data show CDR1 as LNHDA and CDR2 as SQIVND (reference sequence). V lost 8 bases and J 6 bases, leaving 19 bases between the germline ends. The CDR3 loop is CASSSPGGSNGYTF. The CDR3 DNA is TGTGCCAGTTCTTCCCCTGGGGGGAGTAATGGCTACACCTTC.

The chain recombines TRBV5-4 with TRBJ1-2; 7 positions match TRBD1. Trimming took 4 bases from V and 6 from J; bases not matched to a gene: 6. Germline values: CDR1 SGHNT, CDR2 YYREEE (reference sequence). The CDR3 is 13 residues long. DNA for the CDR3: TGTGCCAGCAGCCCCATCGGACAGGATGGCTACACCTTC. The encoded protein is CASSPIGQDGYTF.

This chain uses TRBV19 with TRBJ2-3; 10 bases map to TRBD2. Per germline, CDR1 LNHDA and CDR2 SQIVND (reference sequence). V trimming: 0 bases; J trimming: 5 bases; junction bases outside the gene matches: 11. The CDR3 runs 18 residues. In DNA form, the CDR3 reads TGTGCCAGTAGTATAGATCTGGGAACTAGCGGGGTTCTAGATACGCAGTATTTT. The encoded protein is CASSIDLGTSGVLDTQYF.

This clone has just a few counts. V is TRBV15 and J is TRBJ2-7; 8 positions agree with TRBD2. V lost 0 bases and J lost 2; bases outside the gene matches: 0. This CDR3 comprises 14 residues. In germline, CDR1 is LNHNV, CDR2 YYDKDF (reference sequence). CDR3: CATSRDSGAYEQYF. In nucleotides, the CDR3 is TGTGCCACCAGCAGAGATAGCGGGGCCTACGAGCAGTACTTC.

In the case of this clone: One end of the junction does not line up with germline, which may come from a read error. The CDR3 protein is CASTLGGSVREKLFF. The CDR3 DNA is TGTGCCAGCACTTTAGGGGGGTCGGTTAGGGAAAAACTGTTTTTT. This chain connects TRBV28 to TRBJ1-4; perhaps TRBD1 as D (6 bases). The CDR3 sequence is 15 residues long. CDR1 is MDHEN, CDR2 SYDVKM, per germline.

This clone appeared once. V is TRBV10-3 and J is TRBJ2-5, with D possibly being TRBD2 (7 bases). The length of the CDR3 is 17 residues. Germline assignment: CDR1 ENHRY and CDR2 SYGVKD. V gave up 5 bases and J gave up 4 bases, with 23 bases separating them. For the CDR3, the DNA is TGTGCCATCAGTTCCCCCGTAGAGAGGGGAGGGGGAGAGACCCAGTACTTC. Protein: CAISSPVERGGGETQYF.

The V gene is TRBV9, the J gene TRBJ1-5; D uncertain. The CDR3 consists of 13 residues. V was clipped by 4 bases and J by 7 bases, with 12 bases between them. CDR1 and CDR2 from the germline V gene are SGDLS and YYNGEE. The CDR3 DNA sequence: TGTGCCAGCAGCACGAGGGATCTGCAGCCCCAGCATTTT. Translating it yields CASSTRDLQPQHF.

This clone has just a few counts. CDR3 DNA sequence: TGTGCCAGCAGCCAAGAGGTCGCGATAATGGGAGGTTTCTACGAGCAGTACTTC. Amino acids: CASSQEVAIMGGFYEQYF. J is TRBJ2-7 and V is TRBV4-2; possibly TRBD2 for D (6 bases). Germline V CDR1 and CDR2: LGHNA, YNFKEQ. The CDR3 runs 18 residues. Deletions cut 0 bases from V and 3 bases from J, with 21 bases between.

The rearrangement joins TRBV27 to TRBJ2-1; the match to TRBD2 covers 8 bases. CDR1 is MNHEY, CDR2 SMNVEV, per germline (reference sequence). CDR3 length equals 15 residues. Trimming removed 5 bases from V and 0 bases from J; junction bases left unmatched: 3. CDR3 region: CASSASGGSYNEQFF. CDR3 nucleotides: TGTGCCAGCAGTGCCAGCGGGGGCTCCTACAATGAGCAGTTCTTC.

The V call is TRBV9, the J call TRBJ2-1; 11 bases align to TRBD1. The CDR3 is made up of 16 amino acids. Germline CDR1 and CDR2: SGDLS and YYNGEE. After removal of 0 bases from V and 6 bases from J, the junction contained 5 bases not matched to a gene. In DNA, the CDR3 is TGTGCCAGCAGCGTAGATGGGACAGGGGGTTGCAATGAGCAGTTCTTC. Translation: CASSVDGTGGCNEQFF.

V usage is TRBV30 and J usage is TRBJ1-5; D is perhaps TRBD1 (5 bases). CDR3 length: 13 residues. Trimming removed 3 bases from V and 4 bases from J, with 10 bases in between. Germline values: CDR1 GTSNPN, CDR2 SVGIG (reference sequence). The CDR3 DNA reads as TGTGCCTGGAGGACGACAGCAAATCAGCCCCAGCATTTT. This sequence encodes CAWRTTANQPQHF.

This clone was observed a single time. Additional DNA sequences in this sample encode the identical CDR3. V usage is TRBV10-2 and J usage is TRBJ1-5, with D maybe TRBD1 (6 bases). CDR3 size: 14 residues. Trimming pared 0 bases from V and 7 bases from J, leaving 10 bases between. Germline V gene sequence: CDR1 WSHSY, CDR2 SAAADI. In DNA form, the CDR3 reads TGCGCCAGCAGTGAGTCGAAAGGGGGACAGCCCCAGCATTTT. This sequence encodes CASSESKGGQPQHF.